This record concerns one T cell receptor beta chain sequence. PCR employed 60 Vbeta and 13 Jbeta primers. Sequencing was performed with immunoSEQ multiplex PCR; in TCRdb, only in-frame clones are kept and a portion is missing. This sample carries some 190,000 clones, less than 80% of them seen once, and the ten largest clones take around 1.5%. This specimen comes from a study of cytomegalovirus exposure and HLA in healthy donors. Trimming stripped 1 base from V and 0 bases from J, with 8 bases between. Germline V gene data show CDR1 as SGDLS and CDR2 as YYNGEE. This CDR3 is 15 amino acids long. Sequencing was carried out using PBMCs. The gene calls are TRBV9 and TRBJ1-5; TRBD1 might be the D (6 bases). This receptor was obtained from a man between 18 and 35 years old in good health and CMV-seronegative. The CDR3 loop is CASSVTGNSNQPQHF. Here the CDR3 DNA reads TGTGCCAGCAGCGTAACAGGGAATAGCAATCAGCCCCAGCATTTT.